This note documents a single TCR beta chain sequence. Seattle patients were enrolled during active infection and followed longitudinally. This specimen belongs to a study of blood T cell repertoires in COVID-19. On the study more broadly: The United States, Italy and Spain provided the acute and convalescent COVID-19 samples.

Clones were read by immunoSEQ multiplex PCR, and TCRdb kept only the in-frame ones, dropping some. The data contain 300,000 to 350,000 clones, about 93% of them singletons. Germline values: CDR1 SGHRS, CDR2 YFSETQ. The CDR3 length is 15 residues. The V end was cut by 0 bases, the J end by 4 bases, with 13 bases between. Sequencing used peripheral blood. The sequence was collected from a woman aged 25 to 39 with COVID-19, enrolled during active disease. This chain uses TRBV5-1 with TRBJ2-5; TRBD1 is a possible D gene (5 bases). In DNA form, the CDR3 reads TGCGCCAGCAGCTTGGACAGGTTCTCAGCAGAGACCCAGTACTTC. Translation: CASSLDRFSAETQYF.